This T cell receptor beta chain was sequenced during a study of CD4+ T cells in melanoma. V lost 5 bases to trimming and J lost 4 bases, with 15 bases between them. Germline V gives CDR1 SGHRS, CDR2 YFSETQ. This CDR3 contains 14 residues. Assay used: immunoSEQ multiplex PCR; TCRdb lists only in-frame clones, some missing. The sample has roughly 12,000 clones, 66% seen once. Study-wide findings and caveats: A reported correlation linked neoantigen-specific CD4+ T cells to CD8+, macrophage and B cell function. In melanoma, neoantigen-specific CD4+ T cells reportedly differed in differentiation state.

On this clone itself: Antigen specificity is unknown.

This rearrangement joins TRBV5-1 to TRBJ1-2; D remains ambiguous. This sequence originates from a human donor with melanoma. Sequencing was carried out using cells from a culture (not recorded whether cultured in vitro). The CDR3 DNA reads TGCGCCAGCAGGGAAGGTGACCTCGCCTATGGCTACACCTTC. It yields the protein CASREGDLAYGYTF.